The sequence of this TCR beta chain was determined in a study of T cell responses to AZD1222 COVID-19 vaccine. Study-wide findings and caveats: Only a handful of AZD1222 recipients tested seropositive at baseline.

The length of the CDR3 is 14 residues. V gave up 5 bases and J gave up 6 bases; unmatched junction bases: 8. Germline lookup yields CDR1 SGHRS and CDR2 YFSETQ. The method was immunoSEQ multiplex PCR; TCRdb's version includes in-frame clones alone and lacks a portion of them. The sample holds about 110,000 clones, about nine tenths seen once. Concerning this clone itself: Its antigen is currently unknown.

The sample here was peripheral blood, taken 28 days after the second AZD1222 dose. This receptor was identified in an adult who received the AZD1222 COVID-19 vaccine. The chain couples TRBV5-1 to TRBJ1-3; TRBD1 agrees at 7 bases. For the CDR3, the DNA is TGCGCCAGCAGTTTGACAGGGTTTGAAAACACCATATATTTT. Its translation: CASSLTGFENTIYF. Using reference TRBV5-1 and TRBJ1-3 for the parts outside the CDR3, the full variable domain is KAGVTQTPRYLIKTRGQQVTLSCSPISGHRSVSWYQQTPGQGLQFLFEYFSETQRNKGNFPGRFSGRQFSNSRSEMNVSTLELGDSALYLCASSLTGFENTIYFGEGSWLTVV.